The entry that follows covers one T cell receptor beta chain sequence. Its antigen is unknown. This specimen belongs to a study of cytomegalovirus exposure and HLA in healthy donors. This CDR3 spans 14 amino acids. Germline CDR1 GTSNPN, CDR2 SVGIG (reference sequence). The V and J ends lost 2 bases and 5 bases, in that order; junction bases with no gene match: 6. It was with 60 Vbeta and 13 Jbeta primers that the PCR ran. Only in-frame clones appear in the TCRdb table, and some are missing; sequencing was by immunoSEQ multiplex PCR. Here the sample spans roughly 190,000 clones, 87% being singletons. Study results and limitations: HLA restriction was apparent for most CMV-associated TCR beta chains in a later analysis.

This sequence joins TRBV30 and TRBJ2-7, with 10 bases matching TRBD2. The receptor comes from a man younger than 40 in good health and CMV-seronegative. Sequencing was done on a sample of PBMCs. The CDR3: CAWSKREGIDEQYF. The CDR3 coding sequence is TGTGCCTGGAGTAAGCGGGAGGGCATCGACGAGCAGTACTTC.